One sample yielded the 32 T cell receptor beta chains listed below, sequenced in a study of radiation and T cells in renal cell carcinoma (dated by TCRdb to 2019 to 2021). The library came from the immunoSEQ multiplex PCR assay. Here the immuneACCESS table is served through TCRdb, limited to in-frame sequences with V and J called. Missing clones are a known gap in these copies; in checked studies unresolved V genes cover under half, and the rest lacks a known reason. A total of around 99,000 clones appear in this sample, about 79% of them only once. The ten biggest clones cover approximately 6.9% of the sample. The sample's time point label is to be understood as: blood 4 weeks post-SBRT, at nephrectomy. This specimen's treatment or condition label, interpreted: 15 Gy SBRT to primary tumor, nephrectomy 4 weeks later. Sequences were derived from blood, sampled from a patient whose treatment included radiotherapy and nephrectomy. Source of these receptors: a man aged 60 to 69 with renal cell carcinoma.

The gene calls are TRBV5-1 and TRBJ1-3; weak D call: TRBD1 (6 bases). Germline lookup yields CDR1 SGHRS and CDR2 YFSETQ. This CDR3 region has 15 residues. Trimming removed 4 bases at V and 3 bases at J, with 14 bases between. The CDR3 nucleotides are TGCGCCAGCAGCCTCCTTCAAGGGGGTGGAAACACCATATATTTT. It yields the protein CASSLLQGGGNTIYF. Based on the CDR3 plus reference TRBV5-1 and TRBJ1-3, the full variable domain is KAGVTQTPRYLIKTRGQQVTLSCSPISGHRSVSWYQQTPGQGLQFLFEYFSETQRNKGNFPGRFSGRQFSNSRSEMNVSTLELGDSALYLCASSLLQGGGNTIYFGEGSWLTVV.

V gene TRBV19 combines with J gene TRBJ1-1, with a possible D match to TRBD1 (6 bases). V shed 5 bases and J shed 2 bases, with 12 bases lying between them. This CDR3 comprises 14 residues. Germline CDR1 and CDR2: LNHDA and SQIVND (reference sequence). The CDR3 region has the DNA TGTGCCAGTAGTGATGGGACACCTAACACTGAAGCTTTCTTT. It encodes CASSDGTPNTEAFF.

This chain links TRBV28 with TRBJ1-5; D gene uncertain. CDR1 is MDHEN and CDR2 is SYDVKM in the germline V gene. Deletions cut 6 bases from V and 2 bases from J, with 17 bases between. This CDR3 is built from 16 residues. CDR3 residues: CASSSTRIKGNQPQHF. The CDR3 region has the DNA TGTGCCAGCAGCTCTACAAGGATCAAGGGCAATCAGCCCCAGCATTTT.

The gene calls are TRBV28 and TRBJ2-2; no reliable D call. The length of the CDR3 is 16 residues. The ends were cut back, 2 bases at V and 2 bases at J, with 12 bases in the middle. Germline CDR1 reads MDHEN; CDR2 reads SYDVKM. The CDR3: CASSLGGLGNTGELFF. The DNA for the CDR3 is TGTGCCAGCAGTTTAGGTGGCCTGGGTAACACCGGGGAGCTGTTTTTT.

The chain recombines TRBV27 with TRBJ1-3, with a weak D call TRBD1 (5 bases). V gave up 0 bases and J gave up 0 bases, with 12 bases separating them. The CDR3 has 17 residues. From germline, CDR1 is MNHEY and CDR2 SMNVEV (reference sequence). CDR3 DNA: TGTGCCAGCAGTTTATCGGGGGATCCCTACTCTGGAAACACCATATATTTT. Translation gives CASSLSGDPYSGNTIYF.

The chain is built from TRBV19 and TRBJ2-7; 13 nucleotides match TRBD2. Losses at the gene ends were 3 bases for V and 7 bases for J; bases not matched to a gene: 6. The CDR3 runs 15 residues. The germline gives CDR1 LNHDA, CDR2 SQIVND (reference sequence). The CDR3: CASSMTSGRFVEQYF. CDR3 DNA sequence: TGTGCCAGTAGTATGACTAGCGGGAGGTTCGTAGAGCAGTACTTC.

The chain is built from TRBV7-9 and TRBJ2-7; 9 bases fit TRBD2. V gave up 6 bases and J gave up 3 bases; unmatched junction bases: 6. The CDR3 sequence is 14 residues long. Per germline, CDR1 SEHNR and CDR2 FQNEAQ (reference sequence). As DNA, the CDR3 is TGTGCCAGCAGTCCTAGCGGGACATTCTACGAGCAGTACTTC. Translating it yields CASSPSGTFYEQYF.

The V call is TRBV7-2, the J call TRBJ2-4, with 7 bases aligning to TRBD1. Germline assignment: CDR1 SGHTA and CDR2 FQGNSA. Unmatched junction bases numbered 10, after V lost 7 bases and J lost 1 base. The CDR3 consists of 16 residues. CDR3 residues: CASTRQGPSAKNIQYF. The CDR3 DNA reads TGTGCCAGCACCAGACAGGGACCCTCCGCCAAAAACATTCAGTACTTC.

V usage is TRBV7-2 and J usage is TRBJ1-1; D is undetermined. The CDR3 runs to 14 residues. From germline, CDR1 is SGHTA and CDR2 FQGNSA. Trimming stripped 2 bases from V and 4 bases from J, with 11 bases between. The CDR3 sequence is CASSLFGWSTEAFF. For the CDR3, the DNA is TGTGCCAGCAGCTTATTCGGCTGGTCCACTGAAGCTTTCTTT.

This chain links TRBV5-1 with TRBJ2-2; D is perhaps TRBD2 (6 bases). V was clipped by 5 bases and J by 7 bases, with 12 bases between them. The CDR3 totals 13 residues. CDR1 SGHRS and CDR2 YFSETQ come from the germline V gene. The CDR3 bases are TGCGCCAGCAGACTGGGACTGGGCGGGGAGCTGTTTTTT. Translating it yields CASRLGLGGELFF. Filled out from reference TRBV5-1 and TRBJ2-2, the complete variable domain reads KAGVTQTPRYLIKTRGQQVTLSCSPISGHRSVSWYQQTPGQGLQFLFEYFSETQRNKGNFPGRFSGRQFSNSRSEMNVSTLELGDSALYLCASRLGLGGELFFGEGSRLTVL.

The V call is TRBV10-3, the J call TRBJ2-5, with D uncertain. This CDR3 is built from 13 residues. V lost 3 bases to trimming and J lost 2 bases, with 7 bases between them. Germline V CDR1 and CDR2: ENHRY, SYGVKD. CDR3: CAISERAQETQYF. As DNA, the CDR3 is TGTGCCATCAGTGAAAGAGCTCAAGAGACCCAGTACTTC.

This chain joins TRBV5-6 and TRBJ2-7; 10 nucleotides agree with TRBD1. This CDR3 region has 15 residues. Losses at the gene ends were 3 bases for V and 6 bases for J; bases not matched to a gene: 9. Germline-derived CDR1 and CDR2 are SGHDT and YYEEEE. The chain's CDR3 is CASSSRDRGLREQYF. Here the CDR3 DNA reads TGTGCCAGCAGCTCCCGGGACAGGGGTCTACGCGAGCAGTACTTC.

The V and J genes are TRBV7-3 and TRBJ2-7; either TRBD1 or TRBD2 may supply D (5 bases each). Germline lookup yields CDR1 SGHTA and CDR2 FQGTGA. V was clipped by 0 bases and J by 6 bases, with 15 bases between them. The CDR3 is 15 residues long. The CDR3: CASSLTSGTPGEQYF. For the CDR3, the DNA is TGTGCCAGCAGCTTAACCTCCGGGACCCCCGGCGAGCAGTACTTC.

J is TRBJ1-3 and V is TRBV29-1; the D is unclear. V was pared by 0 bases and J by 2 bases, with 2 bases between. The V gene's germline CDR1 is SQVTM and CDR2 ANQGSEA. The CDR3 has 12 residues. The CDR3: CSVEDAGNTIYF. The DNA of the CDR3 is TGCAGCGTTGAAGATGCTGGAAACACCATATATTTT.

This clone was counted a single time. The V gene is TRBV28, the J gene TRBJ2-3; no firm D call. Germline V gene lookup returns CDR1 MDHEN and CDR2 SYDVKM. The CDR3 extends over 13 amino acids. V lost 8 bases and J lost 6, with 15 bases in between. CDR3 in DNA: TGTGCCAGCCAGTCCGACTTTCCCGATACGCAGTATTTT. Its translation is CASQSDFPDTQYF. Variable domain in full (rest from reference TRBV28 and TRBJ2-3): DVKVTQSSRYLVKRTGEKVFLECVQDMDHENMFWYRQDPGLGLRLIYFSYDVKMKEKGDIPEGYSVSREKKERFSLILESASTNQTSMYLCASQSDFPDTQYFGPGTRLTVL.

The chain uses TRBV5-1 and TRBJ2-3, with D unresolved. CDR3 length: 13 amino acids. V was pared by 0 bases and J by 6 bases, with 8 bases between. Germline CDR1 and CDR2: SGHRS and YFSETQ. The CDR3 is CASSLVGTDTQYF. For the CDR3, the DNA is TGCGCCAGCAGCTTGGTCGGTACGGATACGCAGTATTTT.

At least ten counts were recorded for this clone. The genes are TRBV19 and TRBJ2-3; 8 bases are a match to TRBD2. The germline V gene has CDR1 LNHDA and CDR2 SQIVND (reference sequence). The CDR3 length is 15 residues. J gave up 0 bases and V 8 bases, and 7 bases lay outside the gene matches. CDR3 bases: TGTGCCAGTGGACTAGCCGATCATAGCACAGATACGCAGTATTTT. Protein: CASGLADHSTDTQYF.

This clone was detected once. The CDR3 spells CASSPRSGTSAHNEQFF. The CDR3 nucleotides are TGTGCCAGCAGCCCTAGGTCCGGGACTAGCGCCCACAATGAGCAGTTCTTC. This chain links TRBV28 with TRBJ2-1, with 10 nucleotides matching TRBD2. Germline assignment: CDR1 MDHEN and CDR2 SYDVKM. This CDR3 has 17 amino acids. The V and J ends lost 6 bases and 5 bases, in that order; junction bases with no gene match: 13.

J is TRBJ2-7 and V is TRBV27; D assignment may be TRBD1 or TRBD2 (5 bases each). CDR3 length equals 14 residues. With 4 bases removed from V and 2 bases from J, the gap between germline ends came to 12 bases. Germline V gene lookup returns CDR1 MNHEY and CDR2 SMNVEV (reference sequence). This CDR3 is CASSWGTGTYEQYF. The CDR3 bases are TGTGCCAGCAGTTGGGGGACGGGGACCTACGAGCAGTACTTC.

V gene TRBV7-3 combines with J gene TRBJ2-1; the D is unclear. The CDR3 has 13 residues. V was clipped by 5 bases and J by 6 bases, with 11 bases between them. Per germline, CDR1 SGHTA and CDR2 FQGTGA. CDR3 bases: TGTGCCAGCAGCATCGGGCCTGTCAATGAGCAGTTCTTC. Translated, it gives CASSIGPVNEQFF.

The rearrangement joins TRBV4-1 to TRBJ2-1; D ambiguous. Trimming removed 1 base at V and 10 bases at J, with 14 bases between. The germline gives CDR1 MGHRA, CDR2 YSYEKL. CDR3 length: 14 residues. The CDR3 region is CASSQGYGPGEQFF. The CDR3 nucleotides read TGCGCCAGCAGCCAAGGGTACGGGCCCGGGGAGCAGTTCTTC.

The chain employs TRBV5-1 and TRBJ2-3; TRBD2 matches 7 bases. The CDR3 spans 17 residues. The ends lost 0 bases at V and 0 bases at J; junction bases unmatched: 7. Germline V gene data show CDR1 as SGHRS and CDR2 as YFSETQ. CDR3 amino acids: CASSLVGLVSSTDTQYF. The CDR3 bases are TGCGCCAGCAGCTTGGTAGGACTAGTTTCTAGCACAGATACGCAGTATTTT. The complete variable domain, with remaining parts taken from reference TRBV5-1 and TRBJ2-3, reads KAGVTQTPRYLIKTRGQQVTLSCSPISGHRSVSWYQQTPGQGLQFLFEYFSETQRNKGNFPGRFSGRQFSNSRSEMNVSTLELGDSALYLCASSLVGLVSSTDTQYFGPGTRLTVL.

This clone has a single count. The CDR3 DNA follows: TGTGCCAGCTCACCTACAGGGGGGGAGACCCAGTACTTC. It codes for CASSPTGGETQYF. The chain uses TRBV18 and TRBJ2-5, with TRBD1 matching over 8 bases. CDR3 length: 13 amino acids. Per germline, CDR1 KGHSH and CDR2 LQKENI. The ends lost 3 bases at V and 5 bases at J; junction bases unmatched: 2.

This sequence joins TRBV9 and TRBJ2-7, with D hard to call. This CDR3 spans 14 amino acids. V was cut by 0 bases and J by 6 bases, with 13 bases left in between. Germline-derived CDR1 and CDR2 are SGDLS and YYNGEE. The DNA for the CDR3 is TGTGCCAGCAGCGTAGGAGGTCGGGCCGGCGAGCAGTACTTC. It specifies CASSVGGRAGEQYF. Complete variable domain (other parts from reference TRBV9 and TRBJ2-7): DSGVTQTPKHLITATGQRVTLRCSPRSGDLSVYWYQQSLDQGLQFLIQYYNGEERAKGNILERFSAQQFPDLHSELNLSSLELGDSALYFCASSVGGRAGEQYFGPGTRLTVT.

V is TRBV30 and J is TRBJ1-2; D is unclear. Germline values: CDR1 GTSNPN, CDR2 SVGIG (reference sequence). With 7 bases removed from V and 4 bases from J, the gap between germline ends came to 10 bases. The CDR3 consists of 11 residues. This chain's CDR3 is CASLPTYGYTF. CDR3 nucleotides: TGTGCCTCCCTCCCCACCTATGGCTACACCTTC.

The rearrangement joins TRBV19 to TRBJ1-2, with a possible D match to TRBD1 (5 bases). From germline, CDR1 is LNHDA and CDR2 SQIVND (reference sequence). This CDR3 has 15 residues. The V end lost 5 bases, the J end lost 4 bases, and 17 bases lay between the germline ends. The CDR3 sequence: CASSSPGTAVYGYTF. CDR3 nucleotides: TGTGCCAGTAGTTCACCCGGGACTGCCGTCTATGGCTACACCTTC.

This chain links TRBV15 with TRBJ1-4, with 7 bases matching TRBD1. The germline V gene has CDR1 LNHNV and CDR2 YYDKDF (reference sequence). The junction had 7 bases not matched to a gene; V was cut back by 2 bases and J by 4 bases. The CDR3 totals 16 residues. CDR3 DNA: TGTGCCACCAGCAGAAGTAGGACAGGAGTTAATGAAAAACTGTTTTTT. It encodes CATSRSRTGVNEKLFF.

The chain uses TRBV6-1 and TRBJ1-5, with 8 bases lining up with TRBD1. V lost 8 bases, J lost 6 bases, and 3 bases stayed unmatched. Germline assignment: CDR1 MNHNS and CDR2 SASEGT. The CDR3 length is 12 residues. CDR3 coding DNA: TGTGCCAGCCGACAGGGGAGTCAGCCCCAGCATTTT. The encoded protein is CASRQGSQPQHF.

The CDR3 bases are TGTGCCACCAGCAGAGGTTCTAGGGAGGCCGCTTTCTTT. Protein product: CATSRGSREAAFF. The gene calls are TRBV15 and TRBJ1-1; the D is unclear. CDR1 is LNHNV, CDR2 YYDKDF, per germline (reference sequence). The CDR3 loop spans 13 amino acids. V lost 1 base to trimming and J lost 11 bases, with 14 bases between them.

This chain's CDR3 is CASSQPQGARTGELFF. The CDR3 bases are TGTGCCAGCAGCCAACCACAGGGGGCGCGAACCGGGGAGCTGTTTTTT. The chain employs TRBV2 and TRBJ2-2; 9 bases line up with TRBD1. The germline V gene encodes CDR1 SNHLY and CDR2 FYNNEI. CDR3 length equals 16 residues. The junction had 10 bases not matched to a gene; V was cut back by 6 bases and J by 5 bases. The variable domain in full, with the rest retrieved from reference TRBV2 and TRBJ2-2, is EPEVTQTPSHQVTQMGQEVILRCVPISNHLYFYWYRQILGQKVEFLVSFYNNEISEKSEIFDDQFSVERPDGSNFTLKIRSTKLEDSAMYFCASSQPQGARTGELFFGEGSRLTVL.

The rearrangement uses TRBV28 and TRBJ2-7; D uncertain. V dropped 4 bases and J dropped 3 bases, with 16 bases sitting between them. The CDR3 sequence is 15 residues long. CDR1 and CDR2 from the germline V gene are MDHEN and SYDVKM. This chain's CDR3 is CASSSPRNGFYEQYF. The CDR3 nucleotides read TGTGCCAGCAGTTCCCCCCGGAATGGGTTCTACGAGCAGTACTTC.

J is TRBJ1-1 and V is TRBV7-3, with D unresolved. CDR1 is SGHTA, CDR2 FQGTGA, per germline. The CDR3 is 13 amino acids. V lost 4 bases, J lost 0 bases, and 6 bases lay in between. DNA of the CDR3: TGTGCCAGCAGCTCCGCCTTGAACACTGAAGCTTTCTTT. Translating gives CASSSALNTEAFF.